This TCR beta chain comes out of a study of blood T cell repertoires in COVID-19. The overall study: Collection of acute and convalescent COVID-19 samples took place in the United States, Italy and Spain.

V dropped 6 bases and J dropped 5; count of bases not matched to a gene: 11. The CDR3 length is 15 residues. Germline loops: CDR1 MNHEY, CDR2 SVGAGI. Within 2 weeks before study entry, exposed participants met a COVID-19 case. Libraries were prepared by immunoSEQ multiplex PCR; TCRdb keeps only in-frame clonotypes and omits some of them. The repertoire holds 270,000 or so clones, with roughly 85% as singletons. The sequence derives from a woman aged 45-59 years who had been exposed to COVID-19. The specimen was PBMCs or T cells enriched from blood (not recorded which). The chain is built from TRBV6-5 and TRBJ1-1; TRBD1 aligns across 8 bases. The CDR3 here is CASRASQGARTEAFF. The CDR3 DNA reads TGTGCCAGCAGAGCTAGCCAGGGGGCGAGGACTGAAGCTTTCTTT.